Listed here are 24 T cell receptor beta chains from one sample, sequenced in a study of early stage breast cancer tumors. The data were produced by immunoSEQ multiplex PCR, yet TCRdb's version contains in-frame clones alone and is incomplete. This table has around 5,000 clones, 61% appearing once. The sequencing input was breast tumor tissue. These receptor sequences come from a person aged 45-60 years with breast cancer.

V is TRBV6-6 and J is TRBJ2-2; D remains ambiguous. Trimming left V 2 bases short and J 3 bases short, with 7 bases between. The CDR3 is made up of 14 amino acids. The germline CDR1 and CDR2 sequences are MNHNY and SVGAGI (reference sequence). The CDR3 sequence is CASSYVEDTGELFF. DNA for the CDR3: TGTGCCAGCAGTTACGTAGAGGACACCGGGGAGCTGTTTTTT.

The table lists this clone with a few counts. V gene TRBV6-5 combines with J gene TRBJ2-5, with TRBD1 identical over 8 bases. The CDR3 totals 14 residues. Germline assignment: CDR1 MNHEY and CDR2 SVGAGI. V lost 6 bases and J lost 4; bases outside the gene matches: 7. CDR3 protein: CASSYTGGGETQYF. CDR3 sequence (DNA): TGTGCCAGCAGCTATACAGGGGGTGGAGAGACCCAGTACTTC.

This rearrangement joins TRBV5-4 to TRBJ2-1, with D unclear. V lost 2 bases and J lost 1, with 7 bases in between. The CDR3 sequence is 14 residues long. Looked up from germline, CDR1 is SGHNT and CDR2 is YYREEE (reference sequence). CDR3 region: CASSFLGSYNEQFF. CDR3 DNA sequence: TGTGCCAGCAGCTTTTTAGGATCCTACAATGAGCAGTTCTTC.

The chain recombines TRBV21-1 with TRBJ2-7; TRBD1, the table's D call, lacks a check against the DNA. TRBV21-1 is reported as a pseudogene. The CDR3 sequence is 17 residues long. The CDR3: CASSKGRHQGPPGEQYV. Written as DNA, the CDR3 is TGTGCCAGCAGCAAAGGACGACACCAAGGTCCGCCCGGCGAGCAGTACGTC.

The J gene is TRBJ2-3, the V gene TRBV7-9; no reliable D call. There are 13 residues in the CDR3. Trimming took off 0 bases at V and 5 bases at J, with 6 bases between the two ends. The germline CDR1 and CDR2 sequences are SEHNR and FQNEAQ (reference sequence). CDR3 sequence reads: CASSLAGEDTQYF. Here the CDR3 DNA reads TGTGCCAGCAGCTTAGCAGGAGAAGATACGCAGTATTTT.

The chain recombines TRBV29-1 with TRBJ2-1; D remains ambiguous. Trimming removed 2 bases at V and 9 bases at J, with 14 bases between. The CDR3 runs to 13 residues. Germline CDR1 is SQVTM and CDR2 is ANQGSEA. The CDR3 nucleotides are TGCAGCGTTGAATTGGCGCCCGGCGGTGAGCAGTTCTTC. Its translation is CSVELAPGGEQFF.

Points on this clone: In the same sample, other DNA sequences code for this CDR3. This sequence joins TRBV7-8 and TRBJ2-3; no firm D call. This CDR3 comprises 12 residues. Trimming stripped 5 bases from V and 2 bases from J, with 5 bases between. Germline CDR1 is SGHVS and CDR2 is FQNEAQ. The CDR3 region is CASSPFTDTQYF. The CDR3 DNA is TGTGCCAGCAGCCCATTCACAGATACGCAGTATTTT.

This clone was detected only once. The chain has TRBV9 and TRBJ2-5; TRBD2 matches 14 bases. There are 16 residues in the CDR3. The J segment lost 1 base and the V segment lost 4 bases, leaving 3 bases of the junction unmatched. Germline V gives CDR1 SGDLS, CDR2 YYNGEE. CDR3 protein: CASSQTSGGAQETQYF. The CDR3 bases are TGTGCCAGCAGCCAGACTAGCGGGGGGGCCCAAGAGACCCAGTACTTC.

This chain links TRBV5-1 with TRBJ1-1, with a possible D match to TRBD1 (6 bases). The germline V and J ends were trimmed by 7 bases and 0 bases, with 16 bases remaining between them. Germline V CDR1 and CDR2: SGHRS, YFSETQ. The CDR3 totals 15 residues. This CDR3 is CASQGATGLNTEAFF. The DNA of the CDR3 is TGCGCCAGCCAGGGAGCGACAGGACTGAACACTGAAGCTTTCTTT.

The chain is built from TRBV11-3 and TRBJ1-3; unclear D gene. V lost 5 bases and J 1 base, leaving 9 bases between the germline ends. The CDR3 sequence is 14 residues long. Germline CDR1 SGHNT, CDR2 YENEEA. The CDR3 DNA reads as TGTGCCAGCAGCAGCGGGTATTCTGGAAACACCATATATTTT. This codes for CASSSGYSGNTIYF.

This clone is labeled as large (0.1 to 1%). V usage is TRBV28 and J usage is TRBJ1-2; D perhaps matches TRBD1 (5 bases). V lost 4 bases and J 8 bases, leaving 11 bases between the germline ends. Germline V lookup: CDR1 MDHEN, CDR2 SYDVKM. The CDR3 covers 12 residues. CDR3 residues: CASSSTEAGYTF. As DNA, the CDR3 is TGTGCCAGCAGTTCGACAGAAGCGGGCTACACCTTC.

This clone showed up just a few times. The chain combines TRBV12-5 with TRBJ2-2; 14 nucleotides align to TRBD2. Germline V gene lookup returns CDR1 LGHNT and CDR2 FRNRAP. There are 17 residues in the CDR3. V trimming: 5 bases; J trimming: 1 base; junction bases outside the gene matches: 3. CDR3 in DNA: TGTGCTAGTGGTCAAGGGACTAGCGGGAGGAACACCGGGGAGCTGTTTTTT. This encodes CASGQGTSGRNTGELFF. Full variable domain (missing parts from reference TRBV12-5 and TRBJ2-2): DARVTQTPRHKVTEMGQEVTMRCQPILGHNTVFWYRQTMMQGLELLAYFRNRAPLDDSGMPKDRFSAEMPDATLATLKIQPSEPRDSAVYFCASGQGTSGRNTGELFFGEGSRLTVL.

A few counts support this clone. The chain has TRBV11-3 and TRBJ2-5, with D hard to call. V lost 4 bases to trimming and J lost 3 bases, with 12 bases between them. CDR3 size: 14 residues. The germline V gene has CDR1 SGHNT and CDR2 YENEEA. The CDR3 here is CASSSTTREETQYF. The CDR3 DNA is TGTGCCAGCAGCTCAACTACTCGGGAAGAGACCCAGTACTTC. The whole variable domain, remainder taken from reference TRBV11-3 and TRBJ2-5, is EAGVVQSPRYKIIEKKQPVAFWCNPISGHNTLYWYLQNLGQGPELLIRYENEEAVDDSQLPKDRFSAERLKGVDSTLKIQPAELGDSAVYLCASSSTTREETQYFGPGTRLLVL.

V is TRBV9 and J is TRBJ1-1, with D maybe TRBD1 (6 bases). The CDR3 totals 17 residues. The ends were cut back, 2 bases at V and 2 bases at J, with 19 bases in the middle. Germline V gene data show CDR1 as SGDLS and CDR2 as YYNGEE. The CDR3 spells CASSVTGSVTKNTEAFF. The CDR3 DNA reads TGTGCCAGCAGCGTCACAGGGTCTGTAACTAAAAACACTGAAGCTTTCTTT.

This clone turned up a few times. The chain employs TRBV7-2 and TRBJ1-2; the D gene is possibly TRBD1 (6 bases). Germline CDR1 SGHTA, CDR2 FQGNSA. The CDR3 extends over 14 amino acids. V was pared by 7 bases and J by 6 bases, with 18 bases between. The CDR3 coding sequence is TGTGCCAGCACCCCCACGGGGGCGCGGGATGGCTACACCTTC. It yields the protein CASTPTGARDGYTF.

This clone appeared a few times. The CDR3 sequence: CASWASGAPNTQYF. CDR3 coding DNA: TGTGCCAGCTGGGCTAGCGGCGCCCCGAATACGCAGTATTTT. The V gene is TRBV2, the J gene TRBJ2-3, with 7 bases matching TRBD2. J was trimmed by 7 bases and V by 8 bases; bases with no gene match: 12. The germline V gene has CDR1 SNHLY and CDR2 FYNNEI. The CDR3 sequence is 14 residues long.

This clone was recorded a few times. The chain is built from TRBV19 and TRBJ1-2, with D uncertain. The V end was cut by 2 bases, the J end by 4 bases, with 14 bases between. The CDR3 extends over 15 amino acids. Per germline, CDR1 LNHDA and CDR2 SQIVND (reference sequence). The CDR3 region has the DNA TGTGCCAGTAGTATATCGTCGGCCTACCTCTATGGCTACACCTTC. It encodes CASSISSAYLYGYTF.

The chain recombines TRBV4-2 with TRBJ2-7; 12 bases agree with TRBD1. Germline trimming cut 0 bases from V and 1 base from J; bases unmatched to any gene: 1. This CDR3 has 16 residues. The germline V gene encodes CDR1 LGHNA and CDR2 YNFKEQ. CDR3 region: CASSQEGQGASYEQYF. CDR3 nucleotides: TGTGCCAGCAGCCAAGAGGGACAGGGGGCTTCCTACGAGCAGTACTTC.

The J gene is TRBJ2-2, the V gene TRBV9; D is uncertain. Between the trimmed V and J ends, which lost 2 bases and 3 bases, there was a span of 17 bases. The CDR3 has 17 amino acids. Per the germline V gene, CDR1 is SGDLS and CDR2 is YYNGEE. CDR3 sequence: CASSVHQRVDDTGELFF. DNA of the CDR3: TGTGCCAGCAGCGTCCATCAAAGGGTGGATGACACCGGGGAGCTGTTTTTT.

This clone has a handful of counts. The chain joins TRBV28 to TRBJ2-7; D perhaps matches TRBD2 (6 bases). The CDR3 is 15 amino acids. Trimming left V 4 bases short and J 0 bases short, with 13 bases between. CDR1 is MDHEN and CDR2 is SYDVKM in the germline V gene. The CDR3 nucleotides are TGTGCCAGCAGTTCCACTAGCTGGAGCTCCTACGAGCAGTACTTC. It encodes CASSSTSWSSYEQYF.

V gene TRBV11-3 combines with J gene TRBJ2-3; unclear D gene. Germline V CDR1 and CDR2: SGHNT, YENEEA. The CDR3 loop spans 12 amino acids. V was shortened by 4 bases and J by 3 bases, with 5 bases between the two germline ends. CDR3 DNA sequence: TGTGCCAGCAGCTCTATGACAGATACGCAGTATTTT. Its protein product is CASSSMTDTQYF.

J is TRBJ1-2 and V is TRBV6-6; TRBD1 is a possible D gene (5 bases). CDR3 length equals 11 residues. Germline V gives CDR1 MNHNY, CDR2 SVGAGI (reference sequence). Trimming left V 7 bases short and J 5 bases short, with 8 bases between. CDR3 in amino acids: CASTPGYGYTF. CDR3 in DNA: TGTGCCAGCACCCCAGGGTATGGCTACACCTTC.

In nucleotides, the CDR3 is TGTGCCAGCAGTTGGCGGGGCGGGGAGACCCAGTACTTC. It yields the protein CASSWRGGETQYF. V usage is TRBV27 and J usage is TRBJ2-5; possible D gene TRBD2, 6 bases. Germline V lookup: CDR1 MNHEY, CDR2 SMNVEV (reference sequence). V lost 4 bases and J lost 5, with 11 bases in between. The length of the CDR3 is 13 residues.

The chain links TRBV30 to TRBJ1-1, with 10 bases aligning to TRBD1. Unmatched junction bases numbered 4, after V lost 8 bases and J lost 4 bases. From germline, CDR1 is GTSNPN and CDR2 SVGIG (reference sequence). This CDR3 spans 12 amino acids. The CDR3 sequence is CARDRGGTEAFF. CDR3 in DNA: TGTGCCCGGGACAGGGGTGGCACTGAAGCTTTCTTT. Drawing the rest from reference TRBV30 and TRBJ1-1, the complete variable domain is SQTIHQWPATLVQPVGSPLSLECTVEGTSNPNLYWYRQAAGRGLQLLFYSVGIGQISSEVPQNLSASRPQDRQFILSSKKLLLSDSGFYLCARDRGGTEAFFGQGTRLTVV.